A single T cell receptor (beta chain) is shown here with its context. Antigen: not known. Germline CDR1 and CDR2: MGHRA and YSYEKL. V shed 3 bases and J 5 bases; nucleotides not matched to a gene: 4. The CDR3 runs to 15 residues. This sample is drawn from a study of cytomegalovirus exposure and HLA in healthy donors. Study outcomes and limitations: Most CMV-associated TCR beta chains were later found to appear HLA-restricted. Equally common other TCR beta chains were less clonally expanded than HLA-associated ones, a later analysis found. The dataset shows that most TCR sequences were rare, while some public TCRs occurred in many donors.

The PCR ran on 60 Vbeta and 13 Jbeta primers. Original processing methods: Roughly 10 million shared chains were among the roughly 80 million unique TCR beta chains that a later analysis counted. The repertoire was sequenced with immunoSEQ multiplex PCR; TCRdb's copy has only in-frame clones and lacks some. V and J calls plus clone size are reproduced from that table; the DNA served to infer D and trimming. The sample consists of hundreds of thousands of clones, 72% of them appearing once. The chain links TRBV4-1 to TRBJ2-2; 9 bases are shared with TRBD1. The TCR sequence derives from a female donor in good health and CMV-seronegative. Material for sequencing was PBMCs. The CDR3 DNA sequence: TGCGCCAGCAGCCATTTACAGGGGGCGACCGGGGAGCTGTTTTTT. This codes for CASSHLQGATGELFF.